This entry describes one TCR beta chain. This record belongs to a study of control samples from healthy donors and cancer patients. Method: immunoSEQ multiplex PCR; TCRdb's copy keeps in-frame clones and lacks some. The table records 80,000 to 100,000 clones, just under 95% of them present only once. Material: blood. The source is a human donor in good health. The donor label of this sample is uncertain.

As DNA, the CDR3 is TGTGCCAGCAGCTTATCCGGGACAGGGACCTCCTACGAGCAGTACTTC. Translated, it gives CASSLSGTGTSYEQYF. The rearrangement links TRBV5-4 to TRBJ2-7; TRBD1 agrees at 9 bases. The CDR3 runs to 16 residues. Losses at the gene ends were 2 bases for V and 0 bases for J; bases not matched to a gene: 6. Germline V gene data show CDR1 as SGHNT and CDR2 as YYREEE (reference sequence).